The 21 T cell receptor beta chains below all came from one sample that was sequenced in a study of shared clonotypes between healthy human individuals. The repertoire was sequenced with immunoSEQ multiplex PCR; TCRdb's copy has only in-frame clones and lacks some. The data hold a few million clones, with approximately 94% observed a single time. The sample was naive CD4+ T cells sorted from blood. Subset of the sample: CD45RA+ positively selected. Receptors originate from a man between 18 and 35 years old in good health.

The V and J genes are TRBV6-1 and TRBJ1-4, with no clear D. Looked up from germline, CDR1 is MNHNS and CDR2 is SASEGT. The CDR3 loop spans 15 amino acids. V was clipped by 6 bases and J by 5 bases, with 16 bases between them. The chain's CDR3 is CASSTRPITNEKLFF. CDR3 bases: TGTGCCAGCAGCACCCGACCCATTACCAATGAAAAACTGTTTTTT.

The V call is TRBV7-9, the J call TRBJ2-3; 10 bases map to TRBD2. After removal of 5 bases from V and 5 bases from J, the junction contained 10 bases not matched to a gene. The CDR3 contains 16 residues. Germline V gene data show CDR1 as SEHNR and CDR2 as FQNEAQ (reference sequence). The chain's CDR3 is CASSRWVAGGIDTQYF. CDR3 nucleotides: TGTGCCAGCAGCCGTTGGGTAGCGGGAGGCATAGATACGCAGTATTTT.

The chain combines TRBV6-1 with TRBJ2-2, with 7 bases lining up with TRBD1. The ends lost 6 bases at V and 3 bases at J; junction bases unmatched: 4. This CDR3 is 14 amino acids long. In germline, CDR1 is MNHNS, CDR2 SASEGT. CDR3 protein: CASSATGDTGELFF. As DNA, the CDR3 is TGTGCCAGCAGCGCCACAGGGGACACCGGGGAGCTGTTTTTT.

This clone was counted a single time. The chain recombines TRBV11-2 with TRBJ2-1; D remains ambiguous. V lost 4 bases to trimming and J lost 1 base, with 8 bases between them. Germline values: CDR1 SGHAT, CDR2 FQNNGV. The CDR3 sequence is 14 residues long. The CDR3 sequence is CASSYPGSYNEQFF. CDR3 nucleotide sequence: TGTGCCAGCAGCTACCCCGGGTCCTACAATGAGCAGTTCTTC.

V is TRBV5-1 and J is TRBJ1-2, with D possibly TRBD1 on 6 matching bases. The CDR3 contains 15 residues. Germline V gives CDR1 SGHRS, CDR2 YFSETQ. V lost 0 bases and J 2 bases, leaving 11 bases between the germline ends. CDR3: CASSLDPGTNYGYTF. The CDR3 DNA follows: TGCGCCAGCAGCTTGGATCCGGGGACAAACTATGGCTACACCTTC.

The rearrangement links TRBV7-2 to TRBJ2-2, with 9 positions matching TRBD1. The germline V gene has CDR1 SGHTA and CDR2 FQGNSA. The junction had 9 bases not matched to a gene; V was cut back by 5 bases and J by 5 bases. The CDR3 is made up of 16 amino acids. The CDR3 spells CASSPSDRGVTGELFF. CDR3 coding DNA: TGTGCCAGCAGCCCCTCCGACAGGGGGGTTACCGGGGAGCTGTTTTTT.

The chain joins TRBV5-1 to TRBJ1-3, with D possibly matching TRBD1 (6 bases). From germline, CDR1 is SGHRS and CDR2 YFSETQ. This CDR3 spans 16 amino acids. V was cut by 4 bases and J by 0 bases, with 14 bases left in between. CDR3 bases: TGCGCCAGCAGCACCTCAACAGGGAGCTCTGGAAACACCATATATTTT. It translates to CASSTSTGSSGNTIYF.

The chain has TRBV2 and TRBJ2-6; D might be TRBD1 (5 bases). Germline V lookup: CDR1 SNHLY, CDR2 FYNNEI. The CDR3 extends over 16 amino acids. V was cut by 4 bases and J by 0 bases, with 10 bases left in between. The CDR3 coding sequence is TGTGCCAGCAGTGCAGGGCCGCACTCTGGGGCCAACGTCCTGACTTTC. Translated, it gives CASSAGPHSGANVLTF.

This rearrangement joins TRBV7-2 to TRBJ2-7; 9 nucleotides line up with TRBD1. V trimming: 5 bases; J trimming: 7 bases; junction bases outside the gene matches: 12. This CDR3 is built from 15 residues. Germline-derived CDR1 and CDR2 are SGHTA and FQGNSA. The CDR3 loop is CASSPRTGVGLEQYF. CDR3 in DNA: TGTGCCAGCAGCCCTCGGACAGGGGTGGGATTAGAGCAGTACTTC.

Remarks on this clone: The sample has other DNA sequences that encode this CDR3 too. Here the CDR3 reads CASSLGQVSYNEQFF. CDR3 sequence (DNA): TGCGCCAGCAGCTTGGGACAGGTCTCCTACAATGAGCAGTTCTTC. This chain joins TRBV5-1 and TRBJ2-1; a possible D gene is TRBD1 (6 bases). V was cut by 0 bases and J by 0 bases, with 7 bases left in between. CDR3 length: 15 residues. Germline V lookup: CDR1 SGHRS, CDR2 YFSETQ.

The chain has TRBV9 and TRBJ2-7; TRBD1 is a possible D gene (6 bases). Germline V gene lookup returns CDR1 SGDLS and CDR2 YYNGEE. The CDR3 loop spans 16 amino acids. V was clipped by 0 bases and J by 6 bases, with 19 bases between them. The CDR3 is CASSVASGASLGEQYF. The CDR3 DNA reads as TGTGCCAGCAGCGTAGCATCAGGGGCCTCTTTGGGCGAGCAGTACTTC.

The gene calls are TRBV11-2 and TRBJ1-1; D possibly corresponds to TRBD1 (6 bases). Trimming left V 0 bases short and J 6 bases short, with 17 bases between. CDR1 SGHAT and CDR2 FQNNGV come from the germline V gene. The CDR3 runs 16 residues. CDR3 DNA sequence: TGTGCCAGCAGCTTAGATGGGGGGCGCCCCGACGCTGAAGCTTTCTTT. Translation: CASSLDGGRPDAEAFF.

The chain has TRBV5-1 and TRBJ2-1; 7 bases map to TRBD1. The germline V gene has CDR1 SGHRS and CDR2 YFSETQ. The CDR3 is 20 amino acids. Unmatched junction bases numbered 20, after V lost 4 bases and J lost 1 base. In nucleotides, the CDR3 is TGCGCCAGCAGCCCCGAACGAGGGGGCGGAAAACAGCGATCCTACAATGAGCAGTTCTTC. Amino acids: CASSPERGGGKQRSYNEQFF.

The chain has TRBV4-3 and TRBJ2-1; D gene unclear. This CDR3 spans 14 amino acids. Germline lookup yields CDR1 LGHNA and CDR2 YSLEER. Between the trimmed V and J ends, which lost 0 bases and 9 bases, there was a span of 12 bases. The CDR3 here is CASSQDRSVGEQFF. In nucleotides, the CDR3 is TGCGCCAGCAGCCAAGATCGCAGCGTAGGTGAGCAGTTCTTC.

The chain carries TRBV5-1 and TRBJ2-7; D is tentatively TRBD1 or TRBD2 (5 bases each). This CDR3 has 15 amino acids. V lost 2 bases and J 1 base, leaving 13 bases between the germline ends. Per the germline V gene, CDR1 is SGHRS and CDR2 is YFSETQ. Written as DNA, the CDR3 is TGCGCCAGCAGCTTAATGCCGGGGCCATCCTACGAGCAGTACTTC. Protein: CASSLMPGPSYEQYF.

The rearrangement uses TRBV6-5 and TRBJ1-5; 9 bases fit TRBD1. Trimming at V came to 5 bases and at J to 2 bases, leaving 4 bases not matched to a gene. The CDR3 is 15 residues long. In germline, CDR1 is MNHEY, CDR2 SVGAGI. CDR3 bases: TGTGCCAGCAGTCTACGGACAGGGGGCAATCAGCCCCAGCATTTT. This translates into CASSLRTGGNQPQHF.

CDR3 sequence reads: CASRPVRQGKTEAFF. The CDR3 region has the DNA TGCGCCAGCAGACCCGTTCGACAGGGTAAAACTGAAGCTTTCTTT. The chain recombines TRBV5-1 with TRBJ1-1, with 7 bases matching TRBD1. The V gene's germline CDR1 is SGHRS and CDR2 YFSETQ. V was pared by 5 bases and J by 5 bases, with 12 bases of the junction left unmatched. The CDR3 length is 15 residues.

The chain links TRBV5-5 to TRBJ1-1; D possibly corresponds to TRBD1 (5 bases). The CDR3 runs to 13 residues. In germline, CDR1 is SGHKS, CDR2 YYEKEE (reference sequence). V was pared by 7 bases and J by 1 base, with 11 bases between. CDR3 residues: CASCQGSNTEAFF. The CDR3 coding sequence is TGTGCCAGCTGTCAGGGATCGAACACTGAAGCTTTCTTT.

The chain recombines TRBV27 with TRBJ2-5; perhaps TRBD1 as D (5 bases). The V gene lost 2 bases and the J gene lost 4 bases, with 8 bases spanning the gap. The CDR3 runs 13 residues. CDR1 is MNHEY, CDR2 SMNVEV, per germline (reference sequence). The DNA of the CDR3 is TGTGCCAGCAGTTTAACAGGCCCAGAGACCCAGTACTTC. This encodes CASSLTGPETQYF.

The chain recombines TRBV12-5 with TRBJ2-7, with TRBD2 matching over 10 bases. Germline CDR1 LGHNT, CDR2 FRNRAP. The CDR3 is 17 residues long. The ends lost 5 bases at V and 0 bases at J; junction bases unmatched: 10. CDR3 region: CASGPLGLAASSYEQYF. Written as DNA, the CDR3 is TGTGCTAGTGGTCCACTAGGACTAGCGGCTAGCTCCTACGAGCAGTACTTC.

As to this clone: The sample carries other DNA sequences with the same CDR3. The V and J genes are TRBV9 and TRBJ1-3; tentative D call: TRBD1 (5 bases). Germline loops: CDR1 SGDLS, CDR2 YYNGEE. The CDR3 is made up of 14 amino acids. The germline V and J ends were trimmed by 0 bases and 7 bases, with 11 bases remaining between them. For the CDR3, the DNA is TGTGCCAGCAGCGTAGAAGGGTCAGGGAACACCATATATTTT. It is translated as CASSVEGSGNTIYF.